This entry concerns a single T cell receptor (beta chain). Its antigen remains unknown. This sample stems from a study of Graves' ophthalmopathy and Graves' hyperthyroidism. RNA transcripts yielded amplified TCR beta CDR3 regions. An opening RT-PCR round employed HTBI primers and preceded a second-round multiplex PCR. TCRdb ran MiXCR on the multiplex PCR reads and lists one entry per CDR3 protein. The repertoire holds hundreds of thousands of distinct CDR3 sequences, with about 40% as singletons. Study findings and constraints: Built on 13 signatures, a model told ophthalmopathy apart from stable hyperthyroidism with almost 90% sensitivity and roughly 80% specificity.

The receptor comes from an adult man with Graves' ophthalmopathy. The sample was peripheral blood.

The CDR3 DNA reads as TGCAGCGTTACACCGGGACAGCCCTATGGCTACACCTTC. Translating gives CSVTPGQPYGYTF. The J gene is TRBJ1-2, the V gene TRBV29-1; TRBD1 aligns across 7 bases. V dropped 5 bases and J dropped 4; count of bases not matched to a gene: 7. The length of the CDR3 is 13 residues. The germline V gene encodes CDR1 SQVTM and CDR2 ANQGSEA.